This TCR beta chain comes out of a study of blood T cell repertoires in COVID-19. Study-wide background: PBMCs, B-cell-depleted T cells, or T cells were the source of the cDNA or gDNA that made up the material.

This CDR3 has 15 amino acids. CDR1 and CDR2 (germline): SNHLY, FYNNEI. V shed 3 bases, J shed 4 bases, and the junction held 5 bases outside the gene matches. Under the authors' procedure: Amplification from reference gene primers served as the basis for estimated nucleated cell counts. The data were produced by immunoSEQ multiplex PCR, yet TCRdb's version contains in-frame clones alone and is incomplete. That table supplies the V and J calls and clone size; D and trimming were determined from the DNA. The table shows 95,000 to 150,000 clones, with roughly four fifths occurring only once. V is TRBV2 and J is TRBJ1-5; 8 positions agree with TRBD1. Sequencing used peripheral blood. The TCR originated in a man aged 60 to 69 with acute or convalescent COVID-19. CDR3 in amino acids: CASSEIQGVNQPQHF. In DNA form, the CDR3 reads TGTGCCAGCAGTGAGATACAGGGGGTAAATCAGCCCCAGCATTTT.